This TCR beta chain was sequenced for a study of T cell responses to AZD1222 COVID-19 vaccine. Regarding the study as a whole: Just a handful of AZD1222 recipients tested seropositive at baseline. Targets within unmutated variant regions were reportedly found for nearly half of spike-specific TCRs. The donors showed a predominance of white British ancestry and of females, with possible underestimation of clonal diversity.

The data were produced by immunoSEQ multiplex PCR, yet TCRdb's version contains in-frame clones alone and is incomplete. The sample lists roughly 130,000 clones, 85% to 90% occurring once. This clone has only a few counts. Antigen unknown. CDR3 size: 14 residues. V lost 1 base and J 8 bases, leaving 10 bases between the germline ends. Germline V gives CDR1 SGHTS, CDR2 YDEGEE. The sample in question was peripheral blood, obtained on day 0 of AZD1222 vaccination. The source of this sequence is an adult in good health. The chain couples TRBV5-8 to TRBJ1-6, with D perhaps matching TRBD1 (5 bases). CDR3: CASSLWQGDSPLHF. CDR3 DNA sequence: TGTGCCAGCAGCTTGTGGCAGGGCGATTCACCCCTCCACTTT.